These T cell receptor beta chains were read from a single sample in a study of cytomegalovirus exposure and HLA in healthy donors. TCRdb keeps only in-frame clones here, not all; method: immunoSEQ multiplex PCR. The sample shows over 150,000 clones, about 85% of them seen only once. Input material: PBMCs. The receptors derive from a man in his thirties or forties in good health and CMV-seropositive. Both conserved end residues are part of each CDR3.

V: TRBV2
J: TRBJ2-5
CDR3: CASIRGSQETQYF

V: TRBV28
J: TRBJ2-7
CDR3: CASSPSRQGATFYEQYF

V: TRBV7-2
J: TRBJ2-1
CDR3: CASSRDRVNEQFF

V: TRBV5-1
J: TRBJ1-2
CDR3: CASSFQGRDYGYTF

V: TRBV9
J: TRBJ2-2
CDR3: CASSPRREVGELFF

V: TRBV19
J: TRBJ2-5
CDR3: CASSMSQGEVETQYF

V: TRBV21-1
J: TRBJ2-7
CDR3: CASSKLRGSYEQYF

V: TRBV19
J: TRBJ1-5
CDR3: CASSADRSGNQPQHF

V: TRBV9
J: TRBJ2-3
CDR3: CASSPRLADPTDTQYF

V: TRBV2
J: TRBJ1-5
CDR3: CASSELGLDNQPQHF

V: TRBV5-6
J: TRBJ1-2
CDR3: CASSPRTGTGLNRLDGYTF

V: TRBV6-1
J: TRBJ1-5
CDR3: CASSADSLQHF

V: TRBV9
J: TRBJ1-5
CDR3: CASSVGDSINQPQHF

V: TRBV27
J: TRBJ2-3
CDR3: CASSSSGRAGPDTQYF

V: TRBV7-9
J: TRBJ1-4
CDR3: CSTGPRATGWDEKLFF

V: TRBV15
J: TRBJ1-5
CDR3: CATSRARWNQPQHF

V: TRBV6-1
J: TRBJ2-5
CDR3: CASSEARLAGGSGETQYF

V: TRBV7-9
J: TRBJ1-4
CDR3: CASSLDLATREKLFF

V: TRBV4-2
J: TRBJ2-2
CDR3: CASSHPSLAGVLDGELFF

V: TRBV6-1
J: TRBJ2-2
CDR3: CASSPPGDLTGELFF

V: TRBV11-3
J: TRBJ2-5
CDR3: CASSFWVGGTDKETQYF

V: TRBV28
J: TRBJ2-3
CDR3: CASSLGDTLTDTQYF

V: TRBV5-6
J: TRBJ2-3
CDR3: CASSWRLAGHTDTQYF

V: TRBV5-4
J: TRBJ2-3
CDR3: CASSYAGSFTDTQYF

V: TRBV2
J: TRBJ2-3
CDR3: CASTPMGGYTDTQYF

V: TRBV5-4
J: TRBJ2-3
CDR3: CASSLASVSDTQYF

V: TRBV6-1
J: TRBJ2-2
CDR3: CASSVARQGANTGELFF

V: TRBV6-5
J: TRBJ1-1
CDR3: CASSYSTGEAEAFF

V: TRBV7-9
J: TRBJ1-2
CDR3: CSSSLETRGYTF

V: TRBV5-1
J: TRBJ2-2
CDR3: CASSLILMNTGELFF

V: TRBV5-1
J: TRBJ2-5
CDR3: CASGTIGETQYF

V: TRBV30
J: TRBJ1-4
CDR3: CAWSVQVEEKLFF

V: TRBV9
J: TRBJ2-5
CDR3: CASSVALAGGGGQETQYF

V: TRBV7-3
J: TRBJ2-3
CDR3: CASSSRTSPLSTDTQYF

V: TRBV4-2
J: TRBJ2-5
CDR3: CASSLLGTDSDWEWETQYF

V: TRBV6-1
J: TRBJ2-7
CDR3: CASSRLAEYYEQYF

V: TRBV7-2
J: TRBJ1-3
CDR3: CASSLVGGATGNTIYF

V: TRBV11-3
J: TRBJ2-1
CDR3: CASSTRQGYNEQFF

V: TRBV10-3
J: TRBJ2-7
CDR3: CAISVGLAGVSYEQYF

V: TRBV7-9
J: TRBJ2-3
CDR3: CASSFSADTQYF

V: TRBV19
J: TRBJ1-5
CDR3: CASDRGLGPNQPQHF

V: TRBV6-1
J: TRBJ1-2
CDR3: CASRLNQFNGYTF

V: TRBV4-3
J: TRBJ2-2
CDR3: CASSQENTDTNTGELFF

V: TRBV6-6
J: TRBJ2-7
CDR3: CASSYSQGASEQYF

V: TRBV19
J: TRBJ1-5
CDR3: CASSILGTGLVGNQPQHF

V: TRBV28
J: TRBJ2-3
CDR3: CASSLWSGPSSEYF

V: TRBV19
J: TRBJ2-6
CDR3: CASSLNSAGANVLTF

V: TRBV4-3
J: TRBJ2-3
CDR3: CASSTRLAGGKDTQYF

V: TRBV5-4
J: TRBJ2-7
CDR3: CASSWGGGGNPYEQYF

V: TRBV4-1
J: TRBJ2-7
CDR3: CASSRGTGSSYEQYF

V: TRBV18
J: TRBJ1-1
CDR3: CASSQTEDTEAFF

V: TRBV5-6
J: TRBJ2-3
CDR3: CASSLHRGTDTQYF